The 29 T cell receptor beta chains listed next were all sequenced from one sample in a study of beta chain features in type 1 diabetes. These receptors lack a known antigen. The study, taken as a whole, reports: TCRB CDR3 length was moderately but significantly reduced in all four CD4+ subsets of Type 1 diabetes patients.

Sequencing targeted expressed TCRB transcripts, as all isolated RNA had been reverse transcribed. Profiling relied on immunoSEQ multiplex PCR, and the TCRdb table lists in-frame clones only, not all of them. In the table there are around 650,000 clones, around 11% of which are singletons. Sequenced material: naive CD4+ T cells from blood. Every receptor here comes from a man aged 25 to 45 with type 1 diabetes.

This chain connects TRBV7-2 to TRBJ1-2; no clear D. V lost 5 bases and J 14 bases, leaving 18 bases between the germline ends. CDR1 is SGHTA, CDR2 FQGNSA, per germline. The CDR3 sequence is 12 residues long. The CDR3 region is CASSPYSRLGTF. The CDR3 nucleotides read TGTGCCAGCAGCCCCTACTCTCGCTTGGGGACCTTC.

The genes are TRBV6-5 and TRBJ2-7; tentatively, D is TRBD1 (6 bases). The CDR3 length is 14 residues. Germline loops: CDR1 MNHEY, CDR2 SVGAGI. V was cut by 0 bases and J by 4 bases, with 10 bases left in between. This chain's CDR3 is CASSYSGQIYEQYF. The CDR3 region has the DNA TGTGCCAGCAGTTACTCAGGACAGATTTACGAGCAGTACTTC.

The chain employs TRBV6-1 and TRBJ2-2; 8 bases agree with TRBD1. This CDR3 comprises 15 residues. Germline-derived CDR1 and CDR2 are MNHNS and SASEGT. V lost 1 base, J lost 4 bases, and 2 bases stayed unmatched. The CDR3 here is CASSEVDRGTGELFF. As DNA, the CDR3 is TGTGCCAGCAGTGAAGTAGACAGGGGCACCGGGGAGCTGTTTTTT.

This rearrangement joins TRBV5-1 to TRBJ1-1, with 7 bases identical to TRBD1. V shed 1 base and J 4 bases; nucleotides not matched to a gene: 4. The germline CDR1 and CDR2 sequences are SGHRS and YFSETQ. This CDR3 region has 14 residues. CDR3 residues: CASSLTGVITEAFF. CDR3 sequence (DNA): TGCGCCAGCAGCTTGACAGGGGTGATCACTGAAGCTTTCTTT.

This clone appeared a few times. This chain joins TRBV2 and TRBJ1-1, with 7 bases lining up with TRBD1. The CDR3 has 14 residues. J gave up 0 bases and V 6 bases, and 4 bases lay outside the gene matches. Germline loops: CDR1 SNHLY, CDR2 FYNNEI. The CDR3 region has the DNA TGTGCCAGCAGAAGACAGGGAATGAACACTGAAGCTTTCTTT. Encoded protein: CASRRQGMNTEAFF.

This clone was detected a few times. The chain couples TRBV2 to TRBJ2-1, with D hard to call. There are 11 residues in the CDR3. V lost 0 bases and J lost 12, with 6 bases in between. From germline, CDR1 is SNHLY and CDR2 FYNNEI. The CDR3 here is CASSEAVGQFF. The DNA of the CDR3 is TGTGCCAGCAGTGAAGCAGTAGGGCAGTTCTTC.

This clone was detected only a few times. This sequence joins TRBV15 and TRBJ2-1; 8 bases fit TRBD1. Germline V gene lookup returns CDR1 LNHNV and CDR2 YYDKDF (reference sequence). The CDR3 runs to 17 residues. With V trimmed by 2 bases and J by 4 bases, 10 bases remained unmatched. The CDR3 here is CATSRSGSRGPYNEQFF. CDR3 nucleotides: TGTGCCACCAGCAGATCAGGGTCCAGGGGGCCTTACAATGAGCAGTTCTTC.

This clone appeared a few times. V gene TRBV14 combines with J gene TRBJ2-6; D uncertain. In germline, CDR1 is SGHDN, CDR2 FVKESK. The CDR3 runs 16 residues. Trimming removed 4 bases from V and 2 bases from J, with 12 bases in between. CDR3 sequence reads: CASSLSQVAGANVLTF. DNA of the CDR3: TGTGCCAGCAGCCTCAGTCAGGTAGCTGGGGCCAACGTCCTGACTTTC.

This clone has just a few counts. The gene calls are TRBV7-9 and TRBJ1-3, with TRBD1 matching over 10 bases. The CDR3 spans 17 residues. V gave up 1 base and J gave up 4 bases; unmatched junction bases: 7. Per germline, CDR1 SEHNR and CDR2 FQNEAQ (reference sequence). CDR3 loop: CASSLGGTGEPGNTIYF. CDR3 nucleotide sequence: TGTGCCAGCAGCTTAGGAGGGACAGGGGAGCCCGGAAACACCATATATTTT.

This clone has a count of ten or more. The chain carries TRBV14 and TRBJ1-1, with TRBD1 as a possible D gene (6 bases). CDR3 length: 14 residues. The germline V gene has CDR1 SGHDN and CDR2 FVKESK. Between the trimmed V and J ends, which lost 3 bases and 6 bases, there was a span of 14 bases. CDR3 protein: CASSQLQGKAEAFF. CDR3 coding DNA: TGTGCCAGCAGCCAGCTACAGGGAAAGGCTGAAGCTTTCTTT.

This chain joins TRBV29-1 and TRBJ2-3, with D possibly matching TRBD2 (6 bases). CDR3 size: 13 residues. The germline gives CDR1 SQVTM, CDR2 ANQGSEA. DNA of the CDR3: TGCAGTGCCCGGGACTTCAGCACAGATACGCAGTATTTT. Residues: CSARDFSTDTQYF.

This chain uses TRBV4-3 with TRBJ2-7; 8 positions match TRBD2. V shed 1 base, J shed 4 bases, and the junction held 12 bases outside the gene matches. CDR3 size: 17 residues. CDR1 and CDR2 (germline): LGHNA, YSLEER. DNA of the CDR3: TGCGCCAGCAGCCAAGTATCCAGCGGGGGAACGAGGTACGAGCAGTACTTC. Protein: CASSQVSSGGTRYEQYF.

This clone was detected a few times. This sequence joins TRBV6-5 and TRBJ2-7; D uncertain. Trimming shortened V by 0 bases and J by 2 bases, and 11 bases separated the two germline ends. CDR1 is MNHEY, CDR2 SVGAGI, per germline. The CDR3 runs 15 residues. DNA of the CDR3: TGTGCCAGCAGTTACTCGAAGGGCTCCCCCTACGAGCAGTACTTC. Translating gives CASSYSKGSPYEQYF.

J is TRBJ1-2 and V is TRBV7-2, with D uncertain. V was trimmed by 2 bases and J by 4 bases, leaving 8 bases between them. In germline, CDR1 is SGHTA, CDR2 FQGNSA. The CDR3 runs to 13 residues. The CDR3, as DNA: TGTGCCAGCAGCTTATACCTGATCTATGGCTACACCTTC. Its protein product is CASSLYLIYGYTF.

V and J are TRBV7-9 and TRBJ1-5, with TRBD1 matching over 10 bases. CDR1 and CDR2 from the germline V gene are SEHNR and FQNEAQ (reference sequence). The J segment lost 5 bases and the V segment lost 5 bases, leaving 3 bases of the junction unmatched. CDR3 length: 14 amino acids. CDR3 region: CASSADRGDQPQHF. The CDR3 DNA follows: TGTGCCAGCAGCGCGGACAGGGGGGATCAGCCCCAGCATTTT.

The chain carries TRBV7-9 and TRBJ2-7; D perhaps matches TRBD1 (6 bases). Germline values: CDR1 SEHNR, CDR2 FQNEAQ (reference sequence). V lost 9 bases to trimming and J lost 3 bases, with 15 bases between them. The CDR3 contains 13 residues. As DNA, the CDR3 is TGTGCCAGTTGCCGTGCAGGGGTCTACGAGCAGTACTTC. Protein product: CASCRAGVYEQYF.

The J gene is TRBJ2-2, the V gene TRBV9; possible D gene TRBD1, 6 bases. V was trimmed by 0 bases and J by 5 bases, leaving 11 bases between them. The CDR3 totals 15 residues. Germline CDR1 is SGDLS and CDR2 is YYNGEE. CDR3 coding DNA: TGTGCCAGCAGCGTAGTGGGACAAGGAACCGGGGAGCTGTTTTTT. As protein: CASSVVGQGTGELFF.

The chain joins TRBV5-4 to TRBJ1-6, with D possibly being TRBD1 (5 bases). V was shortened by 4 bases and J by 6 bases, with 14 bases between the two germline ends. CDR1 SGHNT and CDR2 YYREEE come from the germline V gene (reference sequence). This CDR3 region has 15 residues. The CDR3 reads CASSPSSGGNSPLHF. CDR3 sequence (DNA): TGTGCCAGCAGCCCCTCTTCTGGGGGTAATTCACCCCTCCACTTT.

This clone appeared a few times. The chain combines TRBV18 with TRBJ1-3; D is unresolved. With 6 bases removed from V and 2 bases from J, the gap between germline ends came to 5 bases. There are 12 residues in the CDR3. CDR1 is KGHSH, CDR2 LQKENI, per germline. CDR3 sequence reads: CASSLTGNTIYF. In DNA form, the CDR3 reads TGTGCCAGCTCCCTCACTGGAAACACCATATATTTT. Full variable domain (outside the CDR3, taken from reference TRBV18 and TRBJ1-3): NAGVMQNPRHLVRRRGQEARLRCSPMKGHSHVYWYRQLPEEGLKFMVYLQKENIIDESGMPKERFSAEFPKEGPSILRIQQVVRGDSAAYFCASSLTGNTIYFGEGSWLTVV.

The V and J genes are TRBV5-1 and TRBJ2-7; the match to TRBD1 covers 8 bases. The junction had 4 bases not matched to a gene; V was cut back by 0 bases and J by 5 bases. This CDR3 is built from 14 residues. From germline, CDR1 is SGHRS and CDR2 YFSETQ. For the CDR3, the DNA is TGCGCCAGCAGCTTGGCCTTCAGGGGGCACGAGCAGTACTTC. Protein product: CASSLAFRGHEQYF.

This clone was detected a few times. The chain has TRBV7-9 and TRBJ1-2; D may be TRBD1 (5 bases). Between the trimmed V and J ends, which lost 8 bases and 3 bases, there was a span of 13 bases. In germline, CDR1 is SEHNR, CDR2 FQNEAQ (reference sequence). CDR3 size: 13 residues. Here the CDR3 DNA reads TGTGCCAGCCTCCCTACGGGGGACTATGGCTACACCTTC. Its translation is CASLPTGDYGYTF.

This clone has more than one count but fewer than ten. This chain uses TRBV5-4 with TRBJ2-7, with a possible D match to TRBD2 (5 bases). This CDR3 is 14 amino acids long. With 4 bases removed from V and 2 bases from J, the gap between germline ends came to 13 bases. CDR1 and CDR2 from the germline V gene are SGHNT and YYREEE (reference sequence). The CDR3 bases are TGTGCCAGCAGCGACCGCCGGGAACCCTACGAGCAGTACTTC. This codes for CASSDRREPYEQYF.

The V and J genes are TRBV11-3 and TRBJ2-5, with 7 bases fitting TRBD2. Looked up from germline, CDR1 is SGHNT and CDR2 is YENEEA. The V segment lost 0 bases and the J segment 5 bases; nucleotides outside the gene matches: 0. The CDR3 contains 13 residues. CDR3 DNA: TGTGCCAGCAGCTTAGAGCGGGGGGAGACCCAGTACTTC. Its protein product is CASSLERGETQYF. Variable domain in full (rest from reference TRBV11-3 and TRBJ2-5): EAGVVQSPRYKIIEKKQPVAFWCNPISGHNTLYWYLQNLGQGPELLIRYENEEAVDDSQLPKDRFSAERLKGVDSTLKIQPAELGDSAVYLCASSLERGETQYFGPGTRLLVL.

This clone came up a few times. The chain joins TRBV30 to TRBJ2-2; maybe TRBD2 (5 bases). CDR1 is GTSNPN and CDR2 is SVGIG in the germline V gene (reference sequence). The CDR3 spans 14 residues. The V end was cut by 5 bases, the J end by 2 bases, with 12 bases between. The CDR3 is CAWRGQRNTGELFF. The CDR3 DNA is TGTGCCTGGCGCGGGCAGAGAAACACCGGGGAGCTGTTTTTT.

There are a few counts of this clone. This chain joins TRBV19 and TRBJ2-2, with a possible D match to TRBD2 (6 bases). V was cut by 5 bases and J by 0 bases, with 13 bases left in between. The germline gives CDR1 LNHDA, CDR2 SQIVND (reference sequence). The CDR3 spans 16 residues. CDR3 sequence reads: CASSSRGRTNTGELFF. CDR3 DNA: TGTGCCAGTAGTTCCCGGGGGAGGACGAACACCGGGGAGCTGTTTTTT.

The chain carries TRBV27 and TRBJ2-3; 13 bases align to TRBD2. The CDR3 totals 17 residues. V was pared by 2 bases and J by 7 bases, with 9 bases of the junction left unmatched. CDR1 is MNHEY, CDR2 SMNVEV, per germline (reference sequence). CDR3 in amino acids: CASSLTPGLAGLNTQYF. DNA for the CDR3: TGTGCCAGCAGTTTAACCCCGGGACTAGCGGGGTTAAATACGCAGTATTTT.

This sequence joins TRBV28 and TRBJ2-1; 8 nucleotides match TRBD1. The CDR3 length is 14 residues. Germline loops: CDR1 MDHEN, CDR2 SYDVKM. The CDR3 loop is CGVRGTGAYNEQFF. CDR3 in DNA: TGTGGCGTGCGAGGGACAGGAGCCTACAATGAGCAGTTCTTC.

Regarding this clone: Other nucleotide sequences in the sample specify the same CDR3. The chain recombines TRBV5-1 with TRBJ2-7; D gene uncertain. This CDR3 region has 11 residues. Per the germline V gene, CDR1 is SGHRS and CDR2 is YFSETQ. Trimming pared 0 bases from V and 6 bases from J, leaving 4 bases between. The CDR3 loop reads CASSLDSEQYF. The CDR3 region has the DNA TGCGCCAGCAGCTTGGACAGCGAGCAGTACTTC.

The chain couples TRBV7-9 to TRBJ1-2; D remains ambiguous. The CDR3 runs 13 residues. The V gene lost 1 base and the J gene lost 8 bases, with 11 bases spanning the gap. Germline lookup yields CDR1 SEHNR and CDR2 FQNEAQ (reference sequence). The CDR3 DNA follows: TGTGCCAGCAGCTTAGAAGGTGCTGGGGGCTACACCTTC. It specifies CASSLEGAGGYTF.